This is a list of T cell receptor beta chains from one sample in a study of T-cell reconstitution after alpha-beta-depleted transplantation in children. TCRdb processed the PCR reads anew with MiXCR; each CDR3 protein has one entry. The data show about 610,000 distinct CDR3 sequences, with about 10% seen just once and approximately 4.1% held by the top ten. Sequencing was performed on PBMCs from the stem cell graft donor, taken from the stem cell graft. The receptor source for this set is a human donor who donated a stem cell graft to a child with acute myeloid leukemia. Each CDR3 is given with its conserved first and last residue. A D gene is named only where the DNA matches it firmly. Clone size is shown for a subset of rows, as once, few, many or a class of expanded clone.

>TRBV11-1|TRBJ1-2|NA|NA
CASSPHGQRTHSF
TGTGCCAGCAGCCCCCATGGACAGCGGACCCACTCCTTC
>TRBV6-2/TRBV6-3|TRBJ2-1|TRBD2|NA
CASSARTSAYNEQFF
TGTGCCAGCAGTGCCCGGACTAGCGCGTACAATGAGCAGTTCTTC
>TRBV20-1|TRBJ2-1|NA|few
CSANRDYNEQFF
TGCAGTGCAAACCGGGACTACAATGAGCAGTTCTTC
>TRBV7-2|TRBJ1-6|TRBD1|few
CASSSRDSTNSPLHF
TGTGCCAGCAGCTCGAGGGACAGTACTAATTCACCCCTCCACTTT
>TRBV29-1|TRBJ2-2|NA|few
CSVERRTNTGELFF
TGCAGCGTTGAACGCAGAACGAACACCGGGGAGCTGTTTTTT
>TRBV28|TRBJ2-7|TRBD1|NA
CASSPGGGYEQYF
TGTGCCAGCAGCCCAGGGGGTGGTTACGAGCAGTACTTC
>TRBV14|TRBJ2-3|TRBD1|NA
CASSQELYRGRPDTQYF
TGTGCCAGCAGCCAAGAGTTGTACAGGGGGCGTCCAGATACGCAGTATTTT
>TRBV5-1|TRBJ1-5|TRBD1|many
CASSLTGAPNQPQHF
TGCGCCAGCAGCTTGACAGGGGCCCCCAATCAGCCCCAGCATTTT
>TRBV12-5|TRBJ2-1|NA|many
CASGSGQSAQFF
TGTGCTAGTGGTTCCGGACAGTCGGCGCAGTTCTTC
>TRBV11-1|TRBJ2-1|TRBD2|NA
CASSLGGLAGALSSYNEQFF
TGTGCCAGCAGCTTAGGGGGGCTAGCGGGAGCCCTTAGCTCCTACAATGAGCAGTTCTTC
>TRBV4-3|TRBJ2-7|NA|many
CASSHRLAYEQYF
TGCGCCAGCAGCCATAGACTCGCCTACGAGCAGTACTTC
>TRBV5-1|TRBJ2-2|NA|many
CASSGGLLSNTGELFF
TGCGCCAGCAGCGGGGGGCTCCTTTCGAACACCGGGGAGCTGTTTTTT
>TRBV12-3/TRBV12-4|TRBJ2-4|NA|few
CASSLDGTLAKNIQYF
TGTGCCAGCAGCCTCGACGGGACGTTAGCCAAAAACATTCAGTACTTC
>TRBV28|TRBJ1-4|NA|many
CASRWAVNEKLFF
TGTGCCAGCAGGTGGGCGGTCAATGAAAAACTGTTTTTT
>TRBV7-3|TRBJ2-2|TRBD2|few
CASTPGGMWTGELFF
TGTGCCAGCACCCCGGGGGGAATGTGGACCGGGGAGCTGTTTTTT
>TRBV4-2|TRBJ2-1|NA|many
CASSQDRASYVF
TGTGCCAGCAGCCAAGATCGGGCTAGTTACGTCTTC
>TRBV20-1|TRBJ1-1|NA|many
CSASRAAGGTEAFF
TGCAGTGCTAGTCGGGCAGCCGGGGGCACTGAAGCTTTCTTT
>TRBV7-9|TRBJ2-2|TRBD1|many
CASSWTGNTGELFF
TGTGCCAGCAGCTGGACAGGGAACACCGGGGAGCTGTTTTTT
>TRBV6-6|TRBJ2-7|TRBD2|NA
CATLRGGNEQYF
TGTGCCACGTTGCGGGGGGGCAACGAGCAGTACTTC
>TRBV12-3/TRBV12-4|TRBJ2-7|NA|many
CASSPRVYEQYF
TGTGCCAGCAGCCCCCGTGTCTACGAGCAGTACTTC
>TRBV29-1|TRBJ2-2|NA|few
CSARRRGAPNTGELFF
TGCAGCGCCAGGCGGCGGGGCGCTCCGAACACCGGGGAGCTGTTTTTT
>TRBV6-2/TRBV6-3|TRBJ2-1|NA|NA
CASSYSLALAYNEQFF
TGTGCCAGCAGTTACTCGCTAGCCCTAGCTTACAATGAGCAGTTCTTC
>TRBV12-3/TRBV12-4|TRBJ2-4|NA|NA
CASSFRPRGNIQYF
TGTGCCAGCAGTTTCCGACCGAGAGGAAACATTCAGTACTTC
>TRBV18|TRBJ2-7|TRBD2|few
CASSPSRGGGSYEQYF
TGTGCCAGCTCACCCTCACGGGGGGGAGGATCCTACGAGCAGTACTTC
>TRBV20-1|TRBJ2-7|NA|many
CSARVIDSYEQYF
TGCAGTGCTAGGGTCATCGACTCCTACGAGCAGTACTTC
>TRBV29-1|TRBJ2-2|TRBD1|few
CSVRGQGDGELFF
TGCAGCGTTCGCGGACAGGGGGACGGGGAGCTGTTTTTT
>TRBV29-1|TRBJ2-1|NA|NA
CSVPTHLTSSSYNEQFF
TGCAGCGTTCCCACTCACCTCACTAGCAGCTCCTACAATGAGCAGTTCTTC
>TRBV18|TRBJ2-7|NA|NA
CASSPGFGSYEQYF
TGTGCCAGCTCACCAGGGTTTGGATCCTACGAGCAGTACTTC
>TRBV20-1|TRBJ2-2|NA|many
CSARRGSRNTGELFF
TGCAGTGCTAGAAGGGGGTCAAGGAACACCGGGGAGCTGTTTTTT
>TRBV12-3/TRBV12-4|TRBJ1-6|TRBD1|NA
CASGQGIGADSPLHF
TGTGCCAGCGGACAGGGCATTGGGGCTGATTCACCCCTCCACTTT
>TRBV29-1|TRBJ2-7|NA|few
CSVGPGRSYEQYF
TGCAGCGTTGGCCCGGGTCGCTCCTACGAGCAGTACTTC
>TRBV29-1|TRBJ2-7|NA|many
CSVGPGNYEQYF
TGCAGCGTGGGACCAGGGAACTACGAGCAGTACTTC
>TRBV29-1|TRBJ2-7|TRBD1|few
CSTRTGNYEQYF
TGCAGCACCAGGACAGGGAACTACGAGCAGTACTTC
>TRBV6-2/TRBV6-3|TRBJ1-5|TRBD1|many
CASSTTGTSNQPQHF
TGTGCCAGCAGCACGACAGGGACCAGCAATCAGCCCCAGCATTTT
>TRBV4-3|TRBJ2-1|TRBD2|NA
CASSQDLGASGGGYNEQFF
TGCGCCAGCAGCCAAGATCTCGGGGCTAGCGGGGGGGGCTACAATGAGCAGTTCTTC
>TRBV9|TRBJ2-1|NA|NA
CASSVEVGGGGPRNEQFF
TGTGCCAGCAGCGTAGAGGTCGGAGGGGGAGGGCCGCGGAATGAGCAGTTCTTC
>TRBV20-1|TRBJ2-4|TRBD2|few
CSAGTSGRDIQYF
TGCAGTGCTGGGACTAGCGGGAGAGACATTCAGTACTTC
>TRBV24-1|TRBJ2-3|NA|many
CATSGRGLRGDTQYF
TGTGCCACCAGTGGCAGGGGATTGCGTGGAGATACGCAGTATTTT
>TRBV3-1|TRBJ1-5|NA|NA
CASSPGGRANQPQHF
TGTGCCAGCAGCCCAGGAGGCAGGGCTAATCAGCCCCAGCATTTT
>TRBV4-3|TRBJ1-4|TRBD1|NA
CASSQDRTGGFEKLFF
TGCGCCAGCAGCCAAGATCGCACAGGGGGCTTTGAAAAACTGTTTTTT
>TRBV6-2/TRBV6-3|TRBJ2-1|NA|few
CASSYSKGSVNEQFF
TGTGCCAGCAGTTACTCGAAGGGGAGTGTCAATGAGCAGTTCTTC
>TRBV5-1|TRBJ2-7|NA|NA
CASSRDYLNYEQYF
TGCGCCAGCAGCCGAGACTACTTGAACTACGAGCAGTACTTC
>TRBV9|TRBJ2-3|NA|few
CASSVKQDTQYF
TGTGCCAGCAGCGTGAAACAGGATACGCAGTATTTT
>TRBV14|TRBJ2-1|NA|NA
CASSQFARTAGVEQFF
TGTGCCAGCAGCCAATTCGCCAGGACTGCCGGGGTTGAGCAGTTCTTC
>TRBV4-3|TRBJ2-3|TRBD2|few
CASSQALAGGPSDTQYF
TGCGCCAGCAGCCAAGCCCTAGCGGGAGGGCCGTCAGATACGCAGTATTTT
>TRBV24-1|TRBJ2-3|TRBD2|few
CATSDLPVWTSGSADTQYF
TGTGCCACCAGTGATTTGCCGGTCTGGACTAGCGGGAGTGCAGATACGCAGTATTTT